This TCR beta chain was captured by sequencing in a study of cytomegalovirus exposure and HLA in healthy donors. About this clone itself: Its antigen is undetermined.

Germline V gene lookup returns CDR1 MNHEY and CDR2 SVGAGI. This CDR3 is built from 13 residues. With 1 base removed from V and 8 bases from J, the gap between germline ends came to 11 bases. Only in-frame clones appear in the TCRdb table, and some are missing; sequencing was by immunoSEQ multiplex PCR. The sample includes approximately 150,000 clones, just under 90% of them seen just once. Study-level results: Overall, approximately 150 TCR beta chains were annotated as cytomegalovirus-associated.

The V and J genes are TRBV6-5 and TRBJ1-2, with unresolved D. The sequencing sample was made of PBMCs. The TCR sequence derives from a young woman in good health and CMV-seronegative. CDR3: CASSYLRKEGYTF. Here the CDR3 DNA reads TGTGCCAGCAGTTACTTGCGGAAAGAGGGCTACACCTTC.